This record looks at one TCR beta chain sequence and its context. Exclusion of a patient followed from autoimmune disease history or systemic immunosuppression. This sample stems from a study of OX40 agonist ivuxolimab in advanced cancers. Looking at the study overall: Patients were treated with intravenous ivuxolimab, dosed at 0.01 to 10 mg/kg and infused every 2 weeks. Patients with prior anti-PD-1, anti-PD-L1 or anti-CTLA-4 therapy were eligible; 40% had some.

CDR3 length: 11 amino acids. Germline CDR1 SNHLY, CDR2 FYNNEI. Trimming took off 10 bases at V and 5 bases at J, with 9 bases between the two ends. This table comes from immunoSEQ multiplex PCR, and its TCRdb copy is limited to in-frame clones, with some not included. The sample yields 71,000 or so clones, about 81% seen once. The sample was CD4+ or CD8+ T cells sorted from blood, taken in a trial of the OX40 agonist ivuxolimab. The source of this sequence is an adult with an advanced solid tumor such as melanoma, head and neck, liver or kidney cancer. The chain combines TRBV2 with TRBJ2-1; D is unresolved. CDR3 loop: CATAPNNEQFF. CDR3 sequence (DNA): TGTGCCACCGCTCCAAACAATGAGCAGTTCTTC. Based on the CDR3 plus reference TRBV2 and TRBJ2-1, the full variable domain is EPEVTQTPSHQVTQMGQEVILRCVPISNHLYFYWYRQILGQKVEFLVSFYNNEISEKSEIFDDQFSVERPDGSNFTLKIRSTKLEDSAMYFCATAPNNEQFFGPGTRLTVL.